Listed below are T cell receptor beta chains from one sample, sequenced in a study of blood T cell repertoires in COVID-19. The assay was immunoSEQ multiplex PCR, and TCRdb's table has in-frame clones only and misses some. Counted here are roughly 250,000 clones, around 81% occurring once; the ten biggest clones make up less than 3%. Source material: peripheral blood. All receptors derive from a woman aged 55-75 years with active or convalescent COVID-19. Both conserved end residues are part of each CDR3. Size tells how often a clone was seen (once, few, many) or the class of an expanded clone, and some rows leave it out.

NA	TRBV19	TRBJ1-5	CASFARQAAGQPQHF
NA	TRBV4-1	TRBJ2-7	CASSQDRGAYEQYF
NA	TRBV11-3	TRBJ2-5	CASSLSAGGQETQYF
few	TRBV3-1/TRBV3-2	TRBJ2-3	CASSQDPGGATDTQYF
NA	TRBV27	TRBJ1-2	CATISLVTGNYGYTF
NA	TRBV7-2	TRBJ2-4	CASSPPPGKNIQYF
NA	TRBV2	TRBJ1-2	CASSYDRGYTF
few	TRBV19	TRBJ1-5	CASSIRRNQPQHF
NA	TRBV6-6	TRBJ1-5	CASSFPESNQPQHF
NA	TRBV29-1	TRBJ1-5	CSARTGNSNQPQHF
NA	TRBV6-5	TRBJ2-7	CASMRGDEQYF
NA	TRBV11-2	TRBJ2-5	CASSLDRGGSETQYF
NA	TRBV4-1	TRBJ1-2	CASSQDWRTGFGYTF
NA	TRBV9	TRBJ2-5	CASSLGGVQETQYF
NA	TRBV2	TRBJ2-5	CASGGRYQETQYF
once	TRBV11-2	TRBJ1-4	CASSLVTGGIGKLFF
NA	TRBV6-5	TRBJ2-7	CASRDRGYSYEQYF
NA	TRBV2	TRBJ1-1	CASKGQVNTEAFF
few	TRBV2	TRBJ1-2	CASSETGQGGLNYGYTF
NA	TRBV3-1/TRBV3-2	TRBJ1-1	CASSQETENTEAFF
NA	TRBV6-1	TRBJ2-7	CASSEVLQGAGDEQYF
NA	TRBV6-2/TRBV6-3	TRBJ1-3	CASSYSRSSGNTIYF
NA	TRBV25-1	TRBJ1-5	CASSDSGGGYQPQHF
NA	TRBV3-1/TRBV3-2	TRBJ2-2	CASSQDTHTGELFF